This TCR beta chain appears in the sequencing data of a study of T cells after yellow fever vaccination. Study-level information: Preparing low-cell-number fractions relied on SMART-Seq v4 Ultra Low Input.

This clonotype has at least ten counts. No antigen is known for it. V lost 0 bases to trimming and J lost 0 bases, with 7 bases between them. Germline V lookup: CDR1 SGHRS, CDR2 YFSETQ. The CDR3 extends over 15 amino acids. TCRdb passed the 5' RACE reads through MiXCR, listing each CDR3 protein once. The sample yields about 120,000 distinct CDR3 sequences, roughly 7.2% seen once. General study results and limits: A weaker but faster secondary response was observed, peaking on day 5 versus 15. Booster sampling recovered most clones from primary vaccination (approximately 96% CD4, around 88% CD8). Repertoires obtained by FACS sorting could include abundant clonotypes that entered as contaminants from the bulk population.

The chain uses TRBV5-1 and TRBJ1-3; no clear D. The clonotype originates from a man between 18 and 29 years old who received the YFV17D yellow fever vaccine. The sample consisted of CD4+ T cells sorted from PBMCs, taken about 49 days after the first yellow fever vaccination. The CDR3 protein is CASSLAINSGNTIYF. CDR3 DNA sequence: TGCGCCAGCAGCTTGGCCATCAACTCTGGAAACACCATATATTTT.